Each of the 6 T cell receptor beta chains below was sequenced from the same sample in a study of cytomegalovirus exposure and HLA in healthy donors. 13 Jbeta primers and 60 Vbeta primers were used for the PCR. The assay was immunoSEQ multiplex PCR, and TCRdb's table has in-frame clones only and misses some. The sample holds about 140,000 clones, about 72% seen once. The source material was PBMCs. These receptors all come from a man aged 55 to 69 in good health and CMV-seronegative.

CDR3 in amino acids: CASSLVGGNGEQYF. In nucleotides, the CDR3 is TGCGCCAGCAGCTTGGTAGGGGGTAATGGCGAGCAGTACTTC. This chain joins TRBV5-1 and TRBJ2-7; TRBD1 might be the D (6 bases). Trimming took off 0 bases at V and 6 bases at J, with 13 bases between the two ends. CDR1 and CDR2 (germline): SGHRS, YFSETQ. The CDR3 length is 14 residues.

This clone occurred a few times. This sequence joins TRBV5-4 and TRBJ2-5; no clear D gene. The CDR3 contains 15 residues. Germline loops: CDR1 SGHNT, CDR2 YYREEE (reference sequence). Trimming cost V 5 bases and J 2 bases, with 16 bases left between them. CDR3 bases: TGTGCCAGCAGTTCAGAAATAACAAGACAAGAGACCCAGTACTTC. This encodes CASSSEITRQETQYF.

The chain employs TRBV20-1 and TRBJ1-4; no definite D call. Germline CDR1 reads DFQATT; CDR2 reads SNEGSKA (reference sequence). Trimming shortened V by 5 bases and J by 8 bases, and 9 bases separated the two germline ends. This CDR3 has 11 amino acids. The CDR3 spells CSARTGEKLFF. The CDR3 nucleotides are TGCAGTGCTCGGACTGGGGAAAAACTGTTTTTT.

The sample holds a few counts of this clone. This chain uses TRBV7-6 with TRBJ2-7, with TRBD2 matching 10 bases. This CDR3 contains 16 residues. Trimming at V came to 1 base and at J to 6 bases, leaving 9 bases not matched to a gene. Per germline, CDR1 SGHVS and CDR2 FNYEAQ. In DNA form, the CDR3 reads TGTGCCAGCAGCTTAGGGTGGGGACTAGCGAACCGCGAGCAGTACTTC. Translating gives CASSLGWGLANREQYF.

The chain carries TRBV10-3 and TRBJ1-2; no clear D. The CDR3 runs to 15 residues. V lost 0 bases and J lost 1, with 9 bases in between. Germline CDR1 reads ENHRY; CDR2 reads SYGVKD. CDR3 in DNA: TGTGCCATCAGTGAGTCGTTAGACATTAACTATGGCTACACCTTC. Protein sequence: CAISESLDINYGYTF.

This chain connects TRBV10-1 to TRBJ1-1; 8 bases match TRBD1. Germline-derived CDR1 and CDR2 are WNHNN and SYGVQD (reference sequence). CDR3 size: 19 residues. The ends lost 6 bases at V and 5 bases at J; junction bases unmatched: 23. The CDR3 here is CASRTGGWLQGYWCTEAFF. CDR3 nucleotides: TGCGCCAGCAGAACAGGGGGTTGGTTGCAAGGATATTGGTGTACTGAAGCTTTCTTT.